The rows below give T cell receptor beta chains drawn from one sample of a study of vaccination and CD4 T cells after COVID-19. No antigen has been assigned to these receptors. TCRdb itself ran the PCR reads through MiXCR, one entry per CDR3 protein. The repertoire consists of some 21,000 distinct CDR3 sequences, with 45% to 50% occurring once and the leading ten covering more than 4%. This sample comprised CD4+ T cells from blood, cultured in vitro, obtained before SARS-CoV-2 vaccination. These receptors were collected from a human donor who had recovered from COVID-19. CDR3s include the opening cysteine and the closing phenylalanine or tryptophan. A D gene is named only where the DNA matches it firmly. A row's size may be missing; if present it is once, few, many or a size class.

D	V	J	size	CDR3	DNA
.	TRBV19	TRBJ1-5	.	CASSDLRGAMFYSNQPQHF	TGTGCCAGTAGTGATCTGCGGGGGGCAATGTTCTATAGCAATCAGCCCCAGCATTTT
.	TRBV15	TRBJ2-5	.	CATSRQTIPRGSRETQYF	TGTGCCACCAGCAGACAGACAATCCCTAGGGGTAGTAGAGAGACCCAGTACTTC
.	TRBV20-1	TRBJ1-2	.	CSAPRGHYGYTF	TGCAGTGCCCCCCGGGGACACTATGGCTACACCTTC
.	TRBV7-2	TRBJ1-6	few	CASSLLPEGSPLHF	TGTGCCAGCAGCTTACTCCCAGAAGGCTCACCCCTCCACTTT
.	TRBV20-1	TRBJ1-2	.	CSASTDGLGLGGGYTF	TGCAGTGCTAGTACGGACGGGTTAGGCCTAGGGGGTGGCTACACCTTC
TRBD1	TRBV2	TRBJ2-3	few	CASSRGQATDTQYF	TGTGCCAGCAGTCGGGGACAGGCCACAGATACGCAGTATTTT
TRBD2	TRBV25-1	TRBJ2-1	.	CASSELTSEVHNEQFF	TGTGCCAGCAGTGAGTTGACTAGCGAAGTCCACAATGAGCAGTTCTTC
.	TRBV12-3/TRBV12-4	TRBJ1-5	.	CASTSSSSGQGPPQHF	TGTGCCAGCACCTCTAGTTCCTCGGGTCAGGGGCCGCCCCAGCATTTT
.	TRBV20-1	TRBJ2-5	few	CSASRQDRETQYF	TGCAGTGCTAGCCGGCAAGACAGGGAGACCCAGTACTTC
.	TRBV18	TRBJ1-1	.	CASSTRGNTEAFF	TGTGCCAGCTCCACCAGGGGTAACACTGAAGCTTTCTTT
.	TRBV19	TRBJ2-7	.	CAGSIARGPYEQYF	TGTGCCGGTAGTATAGCAAGGGGCCCCTACGAGCAGTACTTC
.	TRBV11-3	TRBJ1-6	few	CASSLFTGNSPLHF	TGTGCCAGCAGCTTATTCACAGGGAATTCACCCCTCCACTTT
.	TRBV6-1	TRBJ1-1	.	CASSDRSYTEAFF	TGTGCCAGCAGTGACAGGTCCTACACTGAAGCTTTCTTT
.	TRBV19	TRBJ1-5	once	CASSIDLRGYQPQHF	TGTGCCAGTAGTATAGATTTACGCGGATATCAGCCCCAGCATTTT
.	TRBV20-1	TRBJ2-7	.	CSAGGYEQYF	TGCAGTGCTGGGGGCTACGAGCAGTACTTC
.	TRBV28	TRBJ1-5	.	CASIRGMNQPQHF	TGTGCCAGCATAAGGGGGATGAATCAGCCCCAGCATTTT
.	TRBV11-2	TRBJ1-2	few	CASSLGSVGYGYTF	TGTGCCAGCAGCTTAGGTTCAGTAGGCTATGGCTACACCTTC
.	TRBV2	TRBJ1-6	few	CASSEDGERSPLHF	TGTGCCAGCAGTGAAGATGGGGAGCGTTCACCCCTCCACTTT